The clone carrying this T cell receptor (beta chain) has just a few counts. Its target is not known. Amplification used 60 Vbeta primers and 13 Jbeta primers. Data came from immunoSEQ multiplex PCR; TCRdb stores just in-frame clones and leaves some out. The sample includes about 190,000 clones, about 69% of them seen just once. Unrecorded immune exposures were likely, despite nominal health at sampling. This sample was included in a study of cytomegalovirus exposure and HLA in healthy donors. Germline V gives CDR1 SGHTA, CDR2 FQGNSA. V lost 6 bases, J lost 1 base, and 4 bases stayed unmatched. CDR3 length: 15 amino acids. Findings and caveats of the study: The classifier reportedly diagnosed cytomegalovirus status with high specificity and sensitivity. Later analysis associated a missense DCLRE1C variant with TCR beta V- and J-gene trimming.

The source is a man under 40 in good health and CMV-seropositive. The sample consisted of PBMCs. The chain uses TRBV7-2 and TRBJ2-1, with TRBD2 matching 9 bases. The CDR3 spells CASRRGGGSYNEQFF. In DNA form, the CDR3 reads TGTGCCAGCAGGCGGGGGGGCGGGTCCTACAATGAGCAGTTCTTC. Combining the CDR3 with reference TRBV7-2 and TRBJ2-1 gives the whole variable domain GAGVSQSPSNKVTEKGKDVELRCDPISGHTALYWYRQSLGQGLEFLIYFQGNSAPDKSGLPSDRFSAERTGGSVSTLTIQRTQQEDSAVYLCASRRGGGSYNEQFFGPGTRLTVL.